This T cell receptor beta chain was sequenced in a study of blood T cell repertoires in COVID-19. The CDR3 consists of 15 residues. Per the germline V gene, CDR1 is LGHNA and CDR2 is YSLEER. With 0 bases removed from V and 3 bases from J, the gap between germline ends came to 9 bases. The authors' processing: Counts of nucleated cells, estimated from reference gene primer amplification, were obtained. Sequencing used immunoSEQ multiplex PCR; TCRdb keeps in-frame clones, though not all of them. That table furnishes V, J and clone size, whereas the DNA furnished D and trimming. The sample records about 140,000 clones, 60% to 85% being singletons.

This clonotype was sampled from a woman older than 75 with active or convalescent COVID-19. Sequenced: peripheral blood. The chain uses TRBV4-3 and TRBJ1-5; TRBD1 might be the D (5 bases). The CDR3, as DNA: TGCGCCAGCAGCCAAGACCGGGACTTCAATCAGCCCCAGCATTTT. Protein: CASSQDRDFNQPQHF.